The 18 T cell receptor beta chains reported below all come from one sample, sequenced in a study of cytomegalovirus exposure and HLA in healthy donors. Using immunoSEQ multiplex PCR, the repertoire was profiled, and TCRdb retains in-frame clones only, with some absent. The repertoire holds tens of thousands of clones, with about 92% as singletons. Source material: PBMCs. The receptors here all came from a man aged 18-30 years in good health and CMV-seronegative.

The gene calls are TRBV5-4 and TRBJ1-1; a weak D match, TRBD1 (5 bases). The CDR3 runs 15 residues. V was clipped by 0 bases and J by 5 bases, with 14 bases between them. The germline CDR1 and CDR2 sequences are SGHNT and YYREEE (reference sequence). The CDR3 coding sequence is TGTGCCAGCAGCTTGGCCCAGGGTAGTTGGACTGAAGCTTTCTTT. Protein sequence: CASSLAQGSWTEAFF.

This chain joins TRBV27 and TRBJ2-7; 8 nucleotides align to TRBD2. Germline CDR1 MNHEY, CDR2 SMNVEV (reference sequence). V lost 5 bases and J lost 5; bases outside the gene matches: 11. This CDR3 is built from 15 residues. The CDR3 here is CASSRSGEGVDEQYF. CDR3 DNA sequence: TGTGCCAGCAGTCGTAGCGGGGAAGGCGTAGACGAGCAGTACTTC.

V gene TRBV6-6 combines with J gene TRBJ2-5, with TRBD2 matching over 11 bases. With V trimmed by 10 bases and J by 5 bases, 6 bases remained unmatched. In germline, CDR1 is MNHNY, CDR2 SVGAGI (reference sequence). The CDR3 consists of 13 residues. The CDR3 reads CATLAGGEETQYF. DNA of the CDR3: TGTGCCACCTTAGCGGGAGGGGAGGAGACCCAGTACTTC.

This chain links TRBV5-4 with TRBJ2-5; D remains unclear. This CDR3 region has 15 residues. Germline-derived CDR1 and CDR2 are SGHNT and YYREEE (reference sequence). The ends were cut back, 0 bases at V and 0 bases at J, with 9 bases in the middle. Here the CDR3 DNA reads TGTGCCAGCAGCTTGGCACAGAGAAACCAAGAGACCCAGTACTTC. This translates into CASSLAQRNQETQYF.

This chain links TRBV25-1 with TRBJ1-2, with D tentatively TRBD1 (6 bases). This CDR3 comprises 17 residues. V shed 2 bases and J shed 4 bases, with 20 bases lying between them. The germline V gene encodes CDR1 MGHDK and CDR2 SYGVNS. CDR3 amino acids: CASSERQGPHSFYGYTF. CDR3 DNA sequence: TGTGCCAGCAGTGAACGGCAGGGGCCCCATTCGTTCTATGGCTACACCTTC.

This rearrangement joins TRBV5-1 to TRBJ2-7, with 11 nucleotides matching TRBD2. Germline CDR1 SGHRS, CDR2 YFSETQ. CDR3 length equals 17 residues. V gave up 0 bases and J gave up 2 bases; unmatched junction bases: 7. CDR3 amino acids: CASSLEGGLAEAYEQYF. The CDR3 DNA sequence: TGCGCCAGCAGCTTGGAAGGGGGACTAGCGGAAGCCTACGAGCAGTACTTC.

This sequence joins TRBV7-2 and TRBJ2-7; TRBD2 aligns across 7 bases. Trimming took 3 bases from V and 3 from J; bases not matched to a gene: 2. Germline CDR1 reads SGHTA; CDR2 reads FQGNSA. CDR3 length equals 13 residues. CDR3 protein: CASSFAGDYEQYF. The CDR3 DNA reads as TGTGCCAGCAGCTTCGCGGGAGACTACGAGCAGTACTTC.

The V and J genes are TRBV4-3 and TRBJ2-3; 10 positions agree with TRBD1. Germline V gives CDR1 LGHNA, CDR2 YSLEER. This CDR3 comprises 14 residues. V lost 8 bases to trimming and J lost 3 bases; unmatched junction nucleotides: 5. CDR3 DNA: TGCGCCAGCTCACCGGGACAGGGGACAGATACGCAGTATTTT. This encodes CASSPGQGTDTQYF.

This chain links TRBV7-9 with TRBJ2-7; D is possibly TRBD1 (5 bases). The CDR3 sequence is 16 residues long. The V gene lost 1 base and the J gene lost 2 bases, with 15 bases spanning the gap. The germline CDR1 and CDR2 sequences are SEHNR and FQNEAQ (reference sequence). The DNA of the CDR3 is TGTGCCAGCAGCTTAGGACTTGGGGCCCTCACCTACGAGCAGTACTTC. This codes for CASSLGLGALTYEQYF.

This sequence joins TRBV6-1 and TRBJ1-5, with 9 bases that match TRBD1. The CDR3 has 15 amino acids. V was pared by 7 bases and J by 4 bases, with 8 bases of the junction left unmatched. Germline CDR1 is MNHNS and CDR2 is SASEGT. CDR3 sequence: CASTPDRGSNQPQHF. The CDR3 DNA reads TGTGCCAGCACCCCGGACAGGGGATCTAATCAGCCCCAGCATTTT.

This sequence joins TRBV15 and TRBJ1-2; D perhaps matches TRBD1 (6 bases). Germline lookup yields CDR1 LNHNV and CDR2 YYDKDF (reference sequence). The CDR3 length is 13 residues. V gave up 1 base and J gave up 6 bases, with 9 bases separating them. The CDR3 DNA reads as TGTGCCACCAGCAGAGGGACAGCAAATGGCTACACCTTC. Its protein is CATSRGTANGYTF.

V gene TRBV4-1 combines with J gene TRBJ2-1, with D perhaps TRBD1 (6 bases). The germline gives CDR1 MGHRA, CDR2 YSYEKL. The CDR3 sequence is 17 residues long. Between the trimmed V and J ends, which lost 0 bases and 7 bases, there was a span of 19 bases. CDR3 protein: CASSQETGTINRNEQFF. The CDR3 nucleotides read TGCGCCAGCAGCCAAGAAACCGGGACAATCAATCGGAATGAGCAGTTCTTC.

The CDR3 protein is CASSQDSRQGAYEQYF. CDR3 bases: TGCGCCAGCAGCCAAGATTCCCGACAGGGGGCTTACGAGCAGTACTTC. V gene TRBV4-1 combines with J gene TRBJ2-7, with 10 bases matching TRBD1. CDR1 is MGHRA and CDR2 is YSYEKL in the germline V gene. With V trimmed by 0 bases and J by 4 bases, 6 bases remained unmatched. The CDR3 extends over 16 amino acids.

V gene TRBV28 combines with J gene TRBJ2-1, with D perhaps TRBD2 (6 bases). Deletions cut 5 bases from V and 6 bases from J, with 17 bases between. CDR1 is MDHEN, CDR2 SYDVKM, per germline. The CDR3 is made up of 15 amino acids. CDR3 region: CASSPPGSGANEQFF. The CDR3 coding sequence is TGTGCCAGCAGTCCCCCCGGGAGTGGGGCCAATGAGCAGTTCTTC.

V is TRBV28 and J is TRBJ2-4; 13 bases are shared with TRBD2. Germline V gene lookup returns CDR1 MDHEN and CDR2 SYDVKM. The trim removed 4 bases at V and 2 bases at J, leaving 11 bases unmatched. This CDR3 is built from 19 residues. The chain's CDR3 is CASSSSGTSGMESKNIQYF. As DNA, the CDR3 is TGTGCCAGCAGTTCTTCCGGGACTAGCGGGATGGAGTCCAAAAACATTCAGTACTTC.

V gene TRBV28 combines with J gene TRBJ2-7; 12 positions agree with TRBD2. Germline V gene sequence: CDR1 MDHEN, CDR2 SYDVKM. There are 17 residues in the CDR3. Losses at the gene ends were 5 bases for V and 5 bases for J; bases not matched to a gene: 13. CDR3 sequence (DNA): TGTGCCAGCAGTCCTAACCGAGGACTAGCGGGAATCAACGAGCAGTACTTC. It yields the protein CASSPNRGLAGINEQYF.

This rearrangement joins TRBV25-1 to TRBJ1-2, with 9 bases identical to TRBD1. The V gene's germline CDR1 is MGHDK and CDR2 SYGVNS. The CDR3 loop spans 13 amino acids. The ends lost 6 bases at V and 6 bases at J; junction bases unmatched: 5. CDR3 in DNA: TGTGCCAGCAGCGAGGGACAGGGAGATGGCTACACCTTC. Its translation is CASSEGQGDGYTF.

The chain carries TRBV5-1 and TRBJ2-3; D uncertain. The V end lost 3 bases, the J end lost 4 bases, and 18 bases lay between the germline ends. This CDR3 region has 16 residues. Germline V gene sequence: CDR1 SGHRS, CDR2 YFSETQ. CDR3 in DNA: TGCGCCAGCAGCTCCAACCACCTATCAGGTTCAGATACGCAGTATTTT. As protein: CASSSNHLSGSDTQYF.